These 16 T cell receptor beta chains were all obtained from the same sample, sequenced in a study of blood T cell repertoires in COVID-19. The table came from immunoSEQ multiplex PCR; TCRdb's copy has only in-frame clones and leaves some out. Of approximately 210,000 clones detected, approximately 77% appear once; the ten largest clones hold about 3.6%. Sequencing was carried out using peripheral blood. These receptor sequences come from an elderly woman with acute or convalescent COVID-19.

The V gene is TRBV2, the J gene TRBJ2-5, with TRBD1 as a possible D gene (6 bases). Per germline, CDR1 SNHLY and CDR2 FYNNEI. This CDR3 is built from 15 residues. The germline V and J ends were trimmed by 2 bases and 2 bases, with 12 bases remaining between them. The CDR3 DNA is TGTGCCAGCAGTGAACAGGGACAAATTCAAGAGACCCAGTACTTC. Its protein product is CASSEQGQIQETQYF.

The chain links TRBV5-1 to TRBJ1-1; D gene unclear. The germline V gene has CDR1 SGHRS and CDR2 YFSETQ. The CDR3 totals 14 residues. V lost 0 bases and J 0 bases, leaving 6 bases between the germline ends. CDR3 amino acids: CASSLAGMNTEAFF. The CDR3 coding sequence is TGCGCCAGCAGCTTGGCAGGAATGAACACTGAAGCTTTCTTT.

V gene TRBV7-2 combines with J gene TRBJ1-1, with D possibly TRBD1 on 6 matching bases. Trimming took 5 bases from V and 1 from J, leaving 14 bases between them. Germline CDR1 reads SGHTA; CDR2 reads FQGNSA. CDR3 length equals 15 residues. DNA of the CDR3: TGTGCCAGCAGCCTACAACAGGACAGGAACACTGAAGCTTTCTTT. Its protein is CASSLQQDRNTEAFF.

This clone was observed a handful of times. The V call is TRBV30, the J call TRBJ1-6; D possibly corresponds to TRBD1 (6 bases). This CDR3 has 14 amino acids. V was shortened by 3 bases and J by 4 bases, with 10 bases between the two germline ends. From germline, CDR1 is GTSNPN and CDR2 SVGIG (reference sequence). The chain's CDR3 is CAWRSGQYNSPLHF. CDR3 bases: TGTGCCTGGAGGTCCGGACAGTATAATTCACCCCTCCACTTT.

The rearrangement joins TRBV7-3 to TRBJ2-1; the D gene is possibly TRBD2 (5 bases). There are 15 residues in the CDR3. CDR1 and CDR2 (germline): SGHTA, FQGTGA. V was pared by 1 base and J by 9 bases, with 16 bases between. CDR3 bases: TGTGCCAGCAGCTTAAGGGCCCAGGTAGGGAGTGAGCAGTTCTTC. It yields the protein CASSLRAQVGSEQFF.

The chain carries TRBV5-1 and TRBJ1-2, with 7 bases lining up with TRBD1. The CDR3 has 13 amino acids. Looked up from germline, CDR1 is SGHRS and CDR2 is YFSETQ. J was trimmed by 7 bases and V by 4 bases; bases with no gene match: 7. The DNA of the CDR3 is TGCGCCAGCAGCCCGCAGGGGGAGGTTGGCTACACCTTC. This codes for CASSPQGEVGYTF.

The chain carries TRBV6-5 and TRBJ1-6; the D gene is possibly TRBD1 (6 bases). The V and J ends lost 2 bases and 7 bases respectively, with 15 bases between them. CDR3 size: 16 residues. Germline CDR1 and CDR2: MNHEY and SVGAGI. CDR3 nucleotide sequence: TGTGCCAGCAGTTACCCCCAGGCGGGGGCGAATTCACCCCTCCACTTT. Its protein is CASSYPQAGANSPLHF.

The rearrangement joins TRBV28 to TRBJ1-1, with TRBD1 matching over 10 bases. Trimming cost V 3 bases and J 2 bases; bases outside gene matches: 6. The CDR3 loop spans 16 amino acids. Germline CDR1 MDHEN, CDR2 SYDVKM. The chain's CDR3 is CASSLGTGATNTEAFF. CDR3 coding DNA: TGTGCCAGCAGTTTGGGGACAGGGGCCACCAACACTGAAGCTTTCTTT.

A single count supports this clone. This chain joins TRBV11-2 and TRBJ1-2; 7 bases are shared with TRBD1. CDR3 length: 13 residues. The ends lost 5 bases at V and 5 bases at J; junction bases unmatched: 5. Germline V gene data show CDR1 as SGHAT and CDR2 as FQNNGV. The CDR3 sequence is CASSPRDSYGYTF. The CDR3 DNA follows: TGTGCCAGCAGCCCGCGGGACAGTTATGGCTACACCTTC. The full variable domain, rest sourced from reference TRBV11-2 and TRBJ1-2, is EAGVAQSPRYKIIEKRQSVAFWCNPISGHATLYWYQQILGQGPKLLIQFQNNGVVDDSQLPKDRFSAERLKGVDSTLKIQPAKLEDSAVYLCASSPRDSYGYTFGSGTRLTVV.

A few counts support this clone. The chain joins TRBV7-9 to TRBJ1-1; 7 nucleotides agree with TRBD1. Per germline, CDR1 SEHNR and CDR2 FQNEAQ (reference sequence). J gave up 0 bases and V 5 bases, and 3 bases lay outside the gene matches. The CDR3 is 14 amino acids. CDR3 in DNA: TGTGCCAGCAGCCGGACAGGACTGAACACTGAAGCTTTCTTT. Protein sequence: CASSRTGLNTEAFF. The complete variable domain, with remaining parts taken from reference TRBV7-9 and TRBJ1-1, reads DTGVSQNPRHKITKRGQNVTFRCDPISEHNRLYWYRQTLGQGPEFLTYFQNEAQLEKSRLLSDRFSAERPKGSFSTLEIQRTEQGDSAMYLCASSRTGLNTEAFFGQGTRLTVV.

This clone was detected only a few times. The V and J genes are TRBV4-2 and TRBJ2-3; 14 bases fit TRBD2. The CDR3 runs to 17 residues. The V segment lost 4 bases and the J segment 2 bases; nucleotides outside the gene matches: 5. Germline assignment: CDR1 LGHNA and CDR2 YNFKEQ. The CDR3 region has the DNA TGTGCCAGCAGCCTCGGACTAGCGGGGGGAATCACAGATACGCAGTATTTT. Its translation is CASSLGLAGGITDTQYF.

The rearrangement uses TRBV27 and TRBJ1-2; D is perhaps TRBD1 (5 bases). The CDR3 totals 12 residues. Deletions cut 6 bases from V and 8 bases from J, with 13 bases between. Germline CDR1 reads MNHEY; CDR2 reads SMNVEV (reference sequence). DNA of the CDR3: TGTGCCAGCAGGTCAACCAGGGTCGGCTACACCTTC. This translates into CASRSTRVGYTF.

In its sample, this clone was seen a few times. This rearrangement joins TRBV7-3 to TRBJ1-1; D uncertain. CDR3 length equals 13 residues. The germline gives CDR1 SGHTA, CDR2 FQGTGA. V was cut by 4 bases and J by 0 bases, with 6 bases left in between. CDR3 in DNA: TGTGCCAGCAGCTCCCACATGAACACTGAAGCTTTCTTT. It encodes CASSSHMNTEAFF.

The DNA for the CDR3 is TGTGCCAGTAGTATCTCAGGGTCAGATACGCAGTATTTT. Amino acid sequence: CASSISGSDTQYF. This chain connects TRBV19 to TRBJ2-3; maybe TRBD1 (5 bases). CDR3 length: 13 residues. Between the trimmed V and J ends, which lost 3 bases and 4 bases, there was a span of 8 bases. In germline, CDR1 is LNHDA, CDR2 SQIVND (reference sequence).

The V call is TRBV9, the J call TRBJ2-3; maybe TRBD1 (7 bases). Trimming left V 0 bases short and J 5 bases short, with 16 bases between. The length of the CDR3 is 16 residues. CDR1 and CDR2 from the germline V gene are SGDLS and YYNGEE. The CDR3 sequence: CASSVGGGGLLDTQYF. The CDR3 nucleotides read TGTGCCAGCAGCGTAGGCGGAGGGGGCCTGTTAGATACGCAGTATTTT.

In this sample, this clone turned up a few times. The rearrangement joins TRBV9 to TRBJ1-2; TRBD1 matches 10 bases. The CDR3 consists of 16 residues. V was pared by 4 bases and J by 4 bases, with 10 bases of the junction left unmatched. From germline, CDR1 is SGDLS and CDR2 YYNGEE. The CDR3 DNA reads TGTGCCAGCAGCCCTGCCCCGACAGGGGGCGGCTATGGCTACACCTTC. This translates into CASSPAPTGGGYGYTF.